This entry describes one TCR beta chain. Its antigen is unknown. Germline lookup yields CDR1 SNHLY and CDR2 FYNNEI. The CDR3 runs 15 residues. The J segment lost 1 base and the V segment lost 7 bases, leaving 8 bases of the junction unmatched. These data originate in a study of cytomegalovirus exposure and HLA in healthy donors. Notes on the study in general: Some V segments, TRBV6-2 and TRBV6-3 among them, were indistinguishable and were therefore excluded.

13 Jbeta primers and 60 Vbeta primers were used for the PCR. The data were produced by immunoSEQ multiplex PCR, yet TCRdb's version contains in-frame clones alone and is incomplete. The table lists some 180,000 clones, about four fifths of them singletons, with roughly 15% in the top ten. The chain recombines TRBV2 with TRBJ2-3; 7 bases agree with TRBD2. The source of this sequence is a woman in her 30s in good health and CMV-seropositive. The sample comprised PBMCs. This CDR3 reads CASKIGRGGTDTQYF. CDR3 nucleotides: TGTGCCAGCAAGATTGGTCGGGGGGGCACAGATACGCAGTATTTT.